This TCR beta chain is drawn from a study of OX40 agonist ivuxolimab in advanced cancers. About the research overall: Patients undergoing dose escalation presented with hepatocellular carcinoma, melanoma, renal cell or head and neck cancer.

CDR1 is SGHNT, CDR2 YYREEE, per germline (reference sequence). The CDR3 totals 15 residues. V lost 4 bases and J lost 0; bases outside the gene matches: 7. Here immunoSEQ multiplex PCR was the method, and the copy in TCRdb shows in-frame clones only, minus some. This repertoire shows 73,000 or so clones, around 85% found once; its top ten account for 0.5% to 0.7%. With baseline, cycle 4 day 1, and cycle 7 day 1 as timepoints, blood was sampled. Findings and caveats of the study: Clonal expansion was among the lowest in partial responders at 0.1-3.0 mg/kg, especially CD8+. Expanded peripheral T cells had an undetermined antigen specificity.

Details on this clone: Antigen: not known.

This chain uses TRBV5-4 with TRBJ2-7, with TRBD2 matching 7 bases. The sequences come from CD4+ or CD8+ T cells sorted from blood, collected in a trial of the OX40 agonist ivuxolimab. This TCR was recovered from an adult with an advanced solid tumor such as melanoma, head and neck, liver or kidney cancer. The CDR3 loop reads CASSPGGQASYEQYF. The CDR3, as DNA: TGTGCCAGCAGCCCGGGGGGTCAGGCCTCCTACGAGCAGTACTTC.